The sequence of this TCR beta chain was determined in a study of cytomegalovirus exposure and HLA in healthy donors listed by TCRdb under 2017. At the level of the whole study: An earlier analysis of 587 of the donors reported 250 to 300 Gb of sequence data and around 120 million unique TCR beta sequences from 150 million to 200 million T cells. The T cell repertoires of some 700 subjects were profiled by immunosequencing and related to cytomegalovirus serostatus. A later genetic analysis used genome-wide SNP genotypes for 398 of the 666 donors, treating that subset as a discovery cohort. An early release covering some 640 HLA-typed donors comprised approximately 300 gigabases of sequencing data and approximately 80 million unique TCR sequences. Every discovery cohort repertoire had been produced on one sequencing platform. The aim of the study was to test whether cataloging public T cell receptors could identify signatures of past pathogen exposure. The genetic ancestry cluster associated with self-reported Caucasian donors included around 76% of the 398 genotyped donors. Across 300 to 500 genotyped donors of the cohort, an average of approximately 200,000 unique TCR beta nucleotide sequences per donor were sequenced, and roughly 20% of those sequences were non-productive. Besides the first cohort of 500 to 700 subjects, a separate validation cohort made up of 90 to 150 different subjects was used. An earlier analysis of 587 of the donors used high-throughput TCR beta sequencing to judge whether each TCR beta V gene segment behaved as functional or pseudogenic. Rather than drawing on any new phenotypic data, the later analysis identified candidate immune exposures from TCR beta sequences and the way those sequences occurred across donors. Four to six DR-DQ haplotypes were handled as single units for association and clustering, since linkage in the cohort was strong. HLA typing included class I and class II loci at four-digit resolution. To study patterns of TCR occurrence, a later analysis re-analyzed previously published TCR beta repertoires from 600 to 750 donors and added high-resolution HLA genotyping. The study combined high-throughput TCR immunosequencing, statistical association of individual TCRs with disease status, and machine learning to predict cytomegalovirus infection status. Donor age, sex, ethnicity and CMV serostatus were compiled together with the repertoire data. Typing coverage varied by locus: 629-630 donors for A, B, C, DRB1 and DQB1; approximately 520 for DQA1; nearly 610 for DPA1; 450 to 480 for DPB1.

What the research found in general, with its limitations: In a later analysis, HLA-associated TCR beta chains were found to be more clonally expanded and to have lower generation probabilities than equally common non-associated chains. In the study, approximately 160 TCR beta chains were listed as associated with cytomegalovirus. A group of highly shared sequence variants was considered likely to be a technical artifact of the sequencing pipeline. The presence/absence analyses assumed that sequencing depth was roughly uniform across donors, and that assumption may not be true. Most TCR sequences were seen in very few donors, while some public TCRs were found in many individuals. A few of the identified cytomegalovirus-associated TCR beta chains were confirmed in vitro to be specific for cytomegalovirus antigens. A later genetic analysis associated a missense DCLRE1C variant with V-gene and J-gene trimming of TCR beta chains, and an independent cohort replicated the association. Because some donors lacked HLA typing at each locus, the association tests relied only on the typed subset. In a later analysis, TCR association rates were found to vary across HLA loci, with the most associated TCRs seen for DRB1 alleles and the fewest for HLA-C alleles. Most CMV-associated TCR beta chains appeared to be HLA-restricted in a later analysis, and the HLA associations seemed to be driven largely by CMV exposure. For the cohort, immune exposure information was limited to CMV serostatus. It was suggested by the authors that the approach could potentially be generalized to other disease states and immunological phenotypes. In an earlier analysis of roughly 500 of the donors, most TCR beta V segments appeared in productive rearrangements about 87% or about 30% of the time, broadly matching IMGT annotations. Correlated functional status among segregating V segments might be attributable to linkage disequilibrium, but an unknown experimental factor could not be ruled out. In both the original and validation cohorts, the classifier was reported to diagnose cytomegalovirus status with high specificity and sensitivity. Strong co-occurrence of HLA alleles, especially DR and DQ, made assigning TCR associations to individual alleles difficult. A later analysis associated about 17,000 TCR beta sequences with specific HLA alleles at a false discovery rate of 0.05. A further reported finding was that TCR beta sequences accurately predicted the HLA-A and HLA-B alleles for most subjects in the first cohort. In this cohort, only TCR beta chains were sequenced, and detectable features were limited by the absence of alpha or paired-chain data. Some IMGT-functional V segments, including TRBV6-2 and TRBV6-3, could not be told apart with the 87-base-pair reads, so those segments were excluded. Several of the top co-occurrence clusters appeared to be linked to parvovirus B19, influenza, CMV and Epstein-Barr virus, according to a later analysis. Because counts were too low, roughly 17 rarely observed V segments, including chromosome 9 orphons, were left out of the earlier analysis of 500 to 650 of the donors. In a later genetic analysis, fewer N-insertions in productive TCRs were reported among donors in an Asian-associated ancestry cluster than the approximately 710-donor mean.

From its cysteine to its phenylalanine, the CDR3 spans 14 amino acids. Here the CDR3 DNA is all that survives: 42 bases in frame from base 1. Trimming costs V 4 bases and J 1 base, and their ends lie 8 bases apart. The germline V gene gives CDR1 as SGHAT and CDR2 as FQNNGV. Preparation of the library involved the immunoSEQ multiplex PCR assay. The multiplex PCR relied on a mix of 60 forward primers for TCR Vbeta segments and 13 reverse primers for TCR Jbeta segments. Amplification of the CDR3 region of rearranged TCR beta genes was performed with a multiplex PCR assay on genomic DNA. Amplified TCR beta libraries were sequenced as 87-base-pair reads on the Illumina HiSeq System. As for the original processing: A later analysis counted approximately 84 million unique TCR beta chains across the 650 to 700 repertoires, and some 12 million of these chains were shared by at least two donors. Raw reads were error-corrected and collapsed into unique sequences with a nearest-neighbor algorithm that merged closely related sequences to remove PCR and sequencing errors. V, D and J gene segments were assigned by aligning CDR3 sequences to IMGT reference sequences. For a sequence to be retained, at least a six-nucleotide match to both a V gene segment and a J gene segment was required. Rearrangements were called productive when the CDR3 lacked stop codons and stayed in frame with V and J; all others were non-productive. CDR3 was defined according to IMGT convention as the region running from the second conserved V-encoded cysteine to the conserved J-encoded phenylalanine. Sequences without an unambiguous match to a single V gene segment were excluded from the earlier analysis of about 600 of the donors. An earlier analysis of about 590 of the donors classified V segments as functional when productive rearrangements were above 56.7% and as segregating when the standard deviation between donors was above 5%. To diagnose cytomegalovirus status from the catalog of TCR beta chain sequences, a statistical classification framework was built. In a later analysis, TCR nucleotide sequences were compared against IMGT/GENE-DB human TR gene sequences so that V and J genes could be assigned. A later analysis assigned CDR3 sequences and most-parsimonious VDJ recombination scenarios with the TCRdist pipeline. In a later analysis, each TCR beta chain was defined by its CDR3 amino acid sequence together with its V-gene family, and reads without a unique V-gene family were excluded. To address suspected cross-contamination and a sequencing artifact, a later analysis removed 450 to 700 highly shared, low-generation-probability nucleotide sequences. For each public chain, a later analysis derived a clonal expansion index from normalized ranks of inferred template counts within each repertoire. In a later analysis, generation probabilities were computed using a VDJ recombination model fitted to out-of-frame rearrangements, and the results were checked against IGoR. In a later analysis, hypergeometric tests were used to score TCR-TCR, TCR-HLA and TCR-CMV co-occurrence, with a repertoire-size bias correction applied to TCR pairs. False discovery rates were estimated in a later analysis by permuting HLA or CMV assignments 20 times. In a later analysis, co-occurring TCRs were grouped using DBSCAN, and TCRdist sequence similarity was added for clustering within HLA-allele-positive subsets. Co-occurrence clustering excluded repertoires with fewer than 30,000 or more than 120,000 public chains, plus five with anomalous nucleotide sharing. What TCRdb holds here is the immuneACCESS table cut down to in-frame rearrangements. Part of the clones is not present; checked against another copy, under half of the missing clones reflect an unresolved V gene, and the others are unexplained. V and J calls and clone size follow that table, whereas D and trimming were derived from the DNA. The table for this sample lists about 120,000 clones; approximately 65% of them were counted only once. 1.5% of the sample lies in the top ten.

Remarks on this clone: What this receptor recognizes is not known. Qualities for individual bases were not recorded, and no much larger clone is one base off.

In total, 666 healthy bone marrow donors made up the cohort. Cohort members were all nominally healthy when sampled, although unrecorded immune exposures were likely present. The donor was CMV seronegative and was included in the group of approximately 350 seronegative cohort members. A peripheral blood sample was provided by each donor, and peripheral blood mononuclear cells were used for TCR beta sequencing. The Qiagen DNeasy Blood Extraction Kit was used to extract genomic DNA from the blood cell samples. Sequenced: PBMCs. This chain is built from TRBV11-2 and TRBJ1-3, with the D gene not clear enough to name. The TCR was taken from a young man in good health and CMV-seronegative. The CDR3 in this case is CASSYGESGNTIYF. The DNA reads as follows: TGTGCCAGCAGCTATGGGGAGTCTGGAAACACCATATATTTT.